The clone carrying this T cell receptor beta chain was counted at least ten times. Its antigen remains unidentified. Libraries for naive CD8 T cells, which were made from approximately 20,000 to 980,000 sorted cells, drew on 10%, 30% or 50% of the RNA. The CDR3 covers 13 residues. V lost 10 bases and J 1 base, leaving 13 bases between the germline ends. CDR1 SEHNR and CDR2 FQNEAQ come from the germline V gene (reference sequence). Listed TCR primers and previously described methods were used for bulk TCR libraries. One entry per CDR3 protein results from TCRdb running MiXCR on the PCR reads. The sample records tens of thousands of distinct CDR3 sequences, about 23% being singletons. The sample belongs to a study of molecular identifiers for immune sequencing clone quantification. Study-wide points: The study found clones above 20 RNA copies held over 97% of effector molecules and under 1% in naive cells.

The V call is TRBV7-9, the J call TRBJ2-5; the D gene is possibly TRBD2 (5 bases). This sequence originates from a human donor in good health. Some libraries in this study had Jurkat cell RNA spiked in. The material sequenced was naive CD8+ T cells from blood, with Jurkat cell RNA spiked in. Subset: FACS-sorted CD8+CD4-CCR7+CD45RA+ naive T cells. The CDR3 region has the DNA TGTGCCATCGGGATGGATCCCCAAGAGACCCAGTACTTC. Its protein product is CAIGMDPQETQYF.